This T cell receptor (beta chain) was documented in a study of blood T cells in healthy people across ages (dated by TCRdb to between 2015 and 2017). Turning to the overall study: In model experiments, roughly one uniquely barcoded TCR beta cDNA molecule per two T cells was captured by template switching. To track age-related changes in TCR beta repertoire diversity, the study relied on deep sequencing normalized with unique cDNA molecular identifiers. The donors were divided into four age groups: young (average 16 years), middle-aged (about 39), aged (about 62) and long-lived (about 84). To avoid experimental bias, donors of different ages were distributed randomly across sequencing lanes. Using the same blood draw, the study looked at two additional independent replicas of 1 million unique cDNA reads for two donors, one aged 18 to 30 and the other aged 80 or older. General findings and caveats noted by the study authors: Compared with the aged group, more naive CD4+ T cells, fewer expanded clones and increased TCR diversity were shown by the long-lived group, suggesting age selection. Observed TCR beta diversity correlated strongly with the percentage of naive T cells measured by flow cytometry. Because profiling used bulk unsorted PBMCs, naive and antigen-experienced compartments could not be compared conclusively. Because the CMV infection status of the donors was unknown, age-related changes in expanded clonotypes may potentially have been confounded. Estimates of total diversity from one million sequenced T cells were regarded as lower bounds and underestimates. As age increased, observed TCR beta diversity per million T cells dropped in a roughly linear way, and a significant reduction was already evident by age 40.

Library preparation employed 5' RACE. The sequencer listed for this sample is Illumina HiSeq 2500. The second PCR ran for about 6 to 12 cycles and used a J-beta primer mix along with a sample-barcoded 5' primer. Each TCR beta cDNA molecule received a unique molecular identifier from a template-switch 5' adaptor carrying 12 random nucleotides. Each sample yielded at least 2.5 million CDR3-containing paired-end reads. The Mint cDNA synthesis kit, primed by a TRBC-specific oligonucleotide, was used to synthesize first-strand cDNA from all RNA. After uracil-DNA glycosylase treatment, a first 18-cycle PCR used universal primers M1SS and BC2_uni_R on all cDNA. Per the authors' processing: Normalization of each sample was performed by random selection of 1 million high-quality reads, each carrying a distinct molecular identifier. Instead of being binned into consensus sequences, reads with shared molecular identifiers were discarded. MiTCR, with a Q25 quality threshold and the strictest error-elimination algorithm, was used for CDR3 identification, clonotype clustering and error correction. A nonparametric unseen species model with Euler transformation was used to estimate lower-bound total TCR beta diversity. The public reads were run again by TCRdb, first through fastp at Q25 and then through MiXCR, and only productive beta chains were kept. Here each entry gathers all rows of one CDR3 protein and keeps the most common genes and DNA. TCRdb assigned the V and J calls; the authors' analysis was not used. This sample comprises around 670,000 distinct CDR3 sequences, under 30% of them detected only once. The top ten hold around 14% of the sample.

The V end loses 10 bases and the J end loses 2 bases, and a stretch of 24 bases separates them. The germline V gene specifies MDHEN as CDR1 and SYDVKM as CDR2. The CDR3, cysteine through phenylalanine, is 17 amino acids long. Just CDR3 DNA is preserved here, 51 bases in frame from base 1. Turning to this clonotype: There is no known antigen for this receptor. A much larger clone differs by one base, so this may be a read error.

Systemically healthy Caucasian individuals from Russia, some 38 in total and aged roughly 6 to 100 years, were included as donors. Each donor gave about 9.7 milliliters of peripheral blood, drawn into EDTA-treated Vacutainer tubes. PBMCs were isolated by Ficoll-Paque density-gradient centrifugation, with at least 6.5 million obtained per sample. Trizol reagent was used to extract total RNA from the PBMCs, yielding at least 5 micrograms per sample. The percentages of naive CD45RAhigh/CD27high T cells were determined by flow cytometry on a PBMC aliquot from every donor. This TCR was recovered from a woman of 80 years or more in good health. Recombination connected TRBV28 to TRBJ2-1, with no D gene named confidently. The sample consisted of blood. The CDR3 protein sequence reads: CANRPDRVAAAYNEQFF. The nucleotide sequence is given as TGTGCCAACAGACCCGACCGGGTGGCGGCAGCCTACAATGAGCAGTTCTTC.